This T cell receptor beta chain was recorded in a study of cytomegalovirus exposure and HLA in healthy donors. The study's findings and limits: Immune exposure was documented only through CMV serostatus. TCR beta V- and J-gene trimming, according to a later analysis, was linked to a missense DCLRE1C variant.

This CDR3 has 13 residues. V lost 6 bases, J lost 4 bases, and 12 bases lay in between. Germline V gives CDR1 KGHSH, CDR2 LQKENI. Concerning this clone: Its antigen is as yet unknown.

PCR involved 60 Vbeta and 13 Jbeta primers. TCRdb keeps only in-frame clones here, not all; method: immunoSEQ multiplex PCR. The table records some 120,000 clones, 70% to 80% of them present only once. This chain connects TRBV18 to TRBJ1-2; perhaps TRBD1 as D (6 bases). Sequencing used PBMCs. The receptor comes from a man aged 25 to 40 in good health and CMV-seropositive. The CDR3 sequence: CASSPGQFYGYTF. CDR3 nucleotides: TGTGCCAGCTCCCCCGGACAGTTCTATGGCTACACCTTC.